This TCR beta chain was recovered during a study of blood T cells in healthy people across ages. Germline lookup yields CDR1 WSHSY and CDR2 SAAADI. V was cut by 6 bases and J by 4 bases, with 9 bases left in between. This CDR3 has 12 residues. A second about 6 to 12 cycle PCR used barcoded and J-beta primers. Using its own MiXCR run on the 5' RACE reads, TCRdb lists one record per CDR3 protein. The sample has 780,000 or so distinct CDR3 sequences, roughly 50% seen once. In its sample, this clonotype was seen a few times. Sequenced input: blood. The chain joins TRBV10-2 to TRBJ2-5; D gene unclear. The receptor comes from a man aged 40-49 years in good health. The CDR3 nucleotides are TGCGCCAGCAGCACGGTCGGAGAGACCCAGTACTTC. It translates to CASSTVGETQYF.